This T cell receptor beta chain was captured by sequencing in a study of post-analysis software for immune sequencing data. Study context: The patients showed relapsing-remitting, secondary progressive and progressive-relapsing multiple sclerosis courses.

The study, taken as a whole, reports: Multiple sclerosis patients showed significantly lower normalized Chao1 diversity than controls did.

Unique molecular identifiers featured in each of the TCR beta cDNA libraries. TCRdb re-analysed the PCR reads in MiXCR, keeping a single row per CDR3 protein. Of fewer than 600,000 distinct CDR3 sequences in the sample, 45% were seen once. A single count supports this clonotype. The antigen is undetermined. Material: blood. This clonotype was obtained from a girl between 10 and 17 years old with multiple sclerosis.

The CDR3 region has the DNA TGTGCCAGCAGGATTAGCAATCAGCCCCAGCATTTT. Translation: CASRISNQPQHF. This chain uses TRBV6-1 with TRBJ1-5, with D uncertain. Trimming took 6 bases from V and 0 from J, leaving 3 bases between them. This CDR3 contains 12 residues. Per germline, CDR1 MNHNS and CDR2 SASEGT.